This T cell receptor beta chain appears in the sequencing data of a study of T cell repertoires in breast cancer. Germline V gene sequence: CDR1 MNHEY, CDR2 SVGAGI. The V gene lost 8 bases and the J gene lost 1 base, with 11 bases spanning the gap. The CDR3 is made up of 13 amino acids. During the second nested PCR, blocking oligonucleotides suppressed genes that were not paired. MiXCR was run by TCRdb on the emulsion pairing reads, yielding one entry per CDR3 protein. The table shows about 40,000 distinct CDR3 sequences, with 45% to 55% occurring only once. Concerning this clonotype itself: This sequence may be a read error, since a much larger clone differs from it by one base.

The expanded emulsion RT-PCR method captured paired alpha and beta chains from CD8+ T cells. J is TRBJ1-2 and V is TRBV6-5, with D unresolved. Input material: CD8+ T cells. This clonotype was obtained from a pool of human donors with breast cancer or a healthy control (not recorded which). The CDR3 nucleotides read TGTGCCAGCGGTTCTCCCTTTAACTATGGCTACACCTTC. Amino acid sequence: CASGSPFNYGYTF.